Following are 18 T cell receptor beta chains from one sample sequenced in a study of T cell responses to AZD1222 COVID-19 vaccine (dated by TCRdb to the early 2020s). Receptors were amplified or captured by the immunoSEQ multiplex PCR assay. Not all clones reach the TCRdb copy of this immuneACCESS table, which keeps in-frame sequences only. Checked studies attribute under half of the gap to unresolved V genes and leave the rest unexplained. This sample holds 130,000 to 150,000 clones; 80% to 95% were observed only once. In total, the top ten clones hold roughly 1.8% of the sample. The time point label, read with the paper, signifies: baseline before first vaccination. The source was peripheral blood, collected on day 0 of AZD1222 vaccination. These receptors were collected from an adult in good health.

V gene TRBV5-4 combines with J gene TRBJ1-5, with D possibly being TRBD1 (5 bases). Trimming removed 5 bases at V and 2 bases at J, with 14 bases between. This CDR3 comprises 15 residues. Per the germline V gene, CDR1 is SGHNT and CDR2 is YYREEE (reference sequence). CDR3 loop: CASSQGRGRNQPQHF. CDR3 coding DNA: TGTGCCAGCAGTCAGGGTAGGGGACGCAATCAGCCCCAGCATTTT.

This sequence joins TRBV5-1 and TRBJ2-1, with D possibly being TRBD2 (5 bases). Trimming pared 3 bases from V and 1 base from J, leaving 14 bases between. The germline V gene encodes CDR1 SGHRS and CDR2 YFSETQ. The CDR3 loop spans 16 amino acids. CDR3 residues: CASSSPAGQSYNEQFF. Here the CDR3 DNA reads TGCGCCAGCAGCTCCCCTGCGGGCCAATCCTACAATGAGCAGTTCTTC.

The chain employs TRBV7-9 and TRBJ2-7; D may be TRBD1 (6 bases). The germline V and J ends were trimmed by 1 base and 4 bases, with 8 bases remaining between them. In germline, CDR1 is SEHNR, CDR2 FQNEAQ (reference sequence). The CDR3 length is 13 residues. For the CDR3, the DNA is TGTGCCAGCAGCTTAGAGGACAGATACGAGCAGTACTTC. It translates to CASSLEDRYEQYF.

The chain combines TRBV7-9 with TRBJ2-2; D gene ambiguous. Per germline, CDR1 SEHNR and CDR2 FQNEAQ (reference sequence). The ends were cut back, 5 bases at V and 6 bases at J, with 16 bases in the middle. The CDR3 loop spans 15 amino acids. The CDR3 reads CASSPIEVPAGELFF. The CDR3, as DNA: TGTGCCAGCAGCCCCATAGAGGTCCCGGCCGGGGAGCTGTTTTTT.

To note about this clone: Other nucleotide sequences in the sample specify the same CDR3. This chain links TRBV20-1 with TRBJ2-7; D remains unclear. CDR3 length equals 11 residues. Between the trimmed V and J ends, which lost 3 bases and 3 bases, there was a span of 6 bases. Looked up from germline, CDR1 is DFQATT and CDR2 is SNEGSKA (reference sequence). The CDR3 bases are TGCAGTGCTAGGGAAGACTACGAGCAGTACTTC. As protein: CSAREDYEQYF.

V and J are TRBV2 and TRBJ1-2; 7 bases line up with TRBD1. CDR1 and CDR2 from the germline V gene are SNHLY and FYNNEI. The CDR3 sequence is 16 residues long. With 9 bases clipped from V and 9 bases from J, the junction kept 22 bases outside the gene matches. CDR3 DNA sequence: TGTGCCAGTCGAAAAAGGGCACAGGGGACCGTTTTTAGCTACACCTTC. This translates into CASRKRAQGTVFSYTF. Together with reference TRBV2 and TRBJ1-2, the CDR3 gives the full variable domain: EPEVTQTPSHQVTQMGQEVILRCVPISNHLYFYWYRQILGQKVEFLVSFYNNEISEKSEIFDDQFSVERPDGSNFTLKIRSTKLEDSAMYFCASRKRAQGTVFSYTFGSGTRLTVV.

The V call is TRBV27, the J call TRBJ1-5, with D unresolved. V was clipped by 3 bases and J by 3 bases, with 6 bases between them. The germline gives CDR1 MNHEY, CDR2 SMNVEV (reference sequence). The CDR3 loop spans 13 amino acids. CDR3 in amino acids: CASSFSLNQPQHF. The DNA of the CDR3 is TGTGCCAGCAGTTTTTCCCTCAATCAGCCCCAGCATTTT.

V and J are TRBV7-8 and TRBJ2-1; no firm D call. The CDR3 contains 13 residues. Germline values: CDR1 SGHVS, CDR2 FQNEAQ. The V and J ends lost 2 bases and 5 bases respectively, with 7 bases between them. The CDR3 DNA reads TGTGCCAGCAGCTTAAACCGTGACAATGAGCAGTTCTTC. This sequence encodes CASSLNRDNEQFF.

The gene calls are TRBV4-1 and TRBJ1-4; D gene unclear. Germline-derived CDR1 and CDR2 are MGHRA and YSYEKL. The CDR3 spans 15 residues. V was shortened by 1 base and J by 0 bases, with 6 bases between the two germline ends. CDR3 nucleotides: TGCGCCAGCAGCCAAGCTTTTGCAACTAATGAAAAACTGTTTTTT. Translation gives CASSQAFATNEKLFF.

The chain uses TRBV29-1 and TRBJ2-3, with D tentatively TRBD1 (5 bases). Trimming stripped 6 bases from V and 0 bases from J, with 16 bases between. The CDR3 runs to 15 residues. Germline V gene sequence: CDR1 SQVTM, CDR2 ANQGSEA. For the CDR3, the DNA is TGCAGCGTGGAACCCCAGGGATGGAGCACAGATACGCAGTATTTT. This encodes CSVEPQGWSTDTQYF.

This clone was recorded once. The V call is TRBV5-1, the J call TRBJ2-1; tentatively, D is TRBD2 (5 bases). The V and J ends lost 0 bases and 0 bases respectively, with 10 bases between them. There are 16 residues in the CDR3. Looked up from germline, CDR1 is SGHRS and CDR2 is YFSETQ. In DNA form, the CDR3 reads TGCGCCAGCAGCTTGGACGGGGTCAGCTCCTACAATGAGCAGTTCTTC. This codes for CASSLDGVSSYNEQFF.

The chain joins TRBV2 to TRBJ1-4, with TRBD1 matching 7 bases. The CDR3 extends over 15 amino acids. The V gene's germline CDR1 is SNHLY and CDR2 FYNNEI. The trim removed 3 bases at V and 4 bases at J, leaving 5 bases unmatched. CDR3: CASSDPGQYNEKLFF. The CDR3 DNA is TGTGCCAGCAGTGACCCGGGACAGTATAATGAAAAACTGTTTTTT.

The genes are TRBV30 and TRBJ1-3; tentatively, D is TRBD1 (5 bases). The CDR3 sequence is 14 residues long. Per the germline V gene, CDR1 is GTSNPN and CDR2 is SVGIG (reference sequence). Trimming cost V 7 bases and J 5 bases, with 18 bases left between them. The CDR3 region is CAFHKPRGRNTIYF. The CDR3 DNA reads as TGTGCCTTTCATAAACCAAGGGGTAGAAACACCATATATTTT.

The chain couples TRBV5-6 to TRBJ2-3, with D uncertain. The CDR3 consists of 15 residues. The V and J ends lost 4 bases and 3 bases respectively, with 15 bases between them. The V gene's germline CDR1 is SGHDT and CDR2 YYEEEE. CDR3 in amino acids: CASSAGPERTDTQYF. CDR3 in DNA: TGTGCCAGCAGCGCCGGTCCTGAGAGGACAGATACGCAGTATTTT.

The J gene is TRBJ2-2, the V gene TRBV5-1; TRBD2 is a possible D gene (5 bases). The germline V and J ends were trimmed by 4 bases and 0 bases, with 10 bases remaining between them. Germline lookup yields CDR1 SGHRS and CDR2 YFSETQ. CDR3 length equals 15 residues. The CDR3 DNA sequence: TGCGCCAGCAGCCCGCGACTAACGAACACCGGGGAGCTGTTTTTT. This sequence encodes CASSPRLTNTGELFF.

The chain uses TRBV2 and TRBJ2-7, with D unresolved. With 4 bases removed from V and 0 bases from J, the gap between germline ends came to 16 bases. The CDR3 sequence is 16 residues long. Germline CDR1 SNHLY, CDR2 FYNNEI. DNA of the CDR3: TGTGCCAGCAGTGCGTACCCAACAGAGAGCTCCTACGAGCAGTACTTC. Translation gives CASSAYPTESSYEQYF.

V is TRBV2 and J is TRBJ2-1; 12 bases align to TRBD1. Germline V gene lookup returns CDR1 SNHLY and CDR2 FYNNEI. The V gene end was trimmed by 6 bases and the J gene end by 0 bases; junction bases not matched to a gene: 12. The length of the CDR3 is 19 residues. The CDR3 reads CASRVRDRGRGYSYNEQFF. CDR3 DNA: TGTGCCAGCAGGGTCCGGGACAGGGGGCGCGGATACTCCTACAATGAGCAGTTCTTC.

The CDR3 DNA sequence: TGTGCCAGCAGCATAGGAGTAAAGGCCCACACTGAAGCTTTCTTT. Residues: CASSIGVKAHTEAFF. This chain links TRBV9 with TRBJ1-1; D gene uncertain. Germline V gives CDR1 SGDLS, CDR2 YYNGEE. The CDR3 consists of 15 residues. Trimming left V 4 bases short and J 3 bases short, with 16 bases between.